The source of this T cell receptor beta chain is a study of cytomegalovirus exposure and HLA in healthy donors. Overall study findings and caveats: In an earlier analysis, in approximately 630 donors, most V segments appeared productive either ~90% or ~30% of the time. What was likely a sequencing artifact was a cluster of highly shared sequence variants. For TCR beta chains, V- and J-gene trimming was later linked to a missense DCLRE1C variant.

Trimming shortened V by 4 bases and J by 0 bases, and 13 bases separated the two germline ends. Germline assignment: CDR1 SGHNT and CDR2 YENEEA. CDR3 size: 16 residues. PCR was performed using 60 Vbeta and 13 Jbeta primers. The repertoire was sequenced with immunoSEQ multiplex PCR; TCRdb's copy has only in-frame clones and lacks some. This sample's table reports some 150,000 clones. A word on this clone: What it binds is not known.

This sequence originates from a woman aged 18-29 years in good health and CMV-seronegative. Sequences were obtained from PBMCs. This chain joins TRBV11-3 and TRBJ2-1; D is unclear. CDR3 protein: CASSSEQATSYNEQFF. Written as DNA, the CDR3 is TGTGCCAGCAGCTCTGAGCAGGCGACCTCCTACAATGAGCAGTTCTTC.